These 21 T cell receptor beta chains were all obtained from the same sample, sequenced in a study of beta chain features in type 1 diabetes. These receptors have no known antigen. What was sequenced were expressed TCRB transcripts, since all of the isolated RNA had been reverse transcribed. Data came from immunoSEQ multiplex PCR; TCRdb stores just in-frame clones and leaves some out. Of a few hundred thousand clones detected, around 24% appear once; the ten largest clones hold 0.012%. General observations from the study: TCRB CDR3s from Type 1 diabetes patients were moderately but significantly shorter in all four CD4+ subsets.

The specimen sequenced was naive CD4+ T cells from blood. The receptors derive from a woman aged 25 to 39 with type 1 diabetes.

V and J are TRBV7-9 and TRBJ2-1, with a possible D match to TRBD1 (6 bases). V was cut by 2 bases and J by 7 bases, with 9 bases left in between. The CDR3 covers 13 residues. Germline CDR1 is SEHNR and CDR2 is FQNEAQ (reference sequence). This CDR3 is CASSLRQGNEQFF. The CDR3, as DNA: TGTGCCAGCAGCTTACGGCAGGGGAATGAGCAGTTCTTC.

This clone has just a few counts. The same CDR3 is also encoded by other DNA sequences in this sample. The chain couples TRBV30 to TRBJ1-2, with D possibly being TRBD1 (6 bases). Deletions cut 0 bases from V and 8 bases from J, with 7 bases between. The CDR3 has 11 residues. Germline V gives CDR1 GTSNPN, CDR2 SVGIG (reference sequence). In DNA form, the CDR3 reads TGTGCCTGGAGTGTACAGGGAGGCTACACCTTC. Translation: CAWSVQGGYTF.

The V and J genes are TRBV2 and TRBJ1-2; 7 nucleotides match TRBD1. Germline values: CDR1 SNHLY, CDR2 FYNNEI. This CDR3 has 12 residues. V lost 4 bases, J lost 6 bases, and 2 bases stayed unmatched. The CDR3: CASSGTGDGYTF. CDR3 nucleotide sequence: TGTGCCAGCAGTGGGACAGGCGATGGCTACACCTTC.

This clone was detected only a few times. This chain uses TRBV4-1 with TRBJ2-1; TRBD2 matches 13 bases. Germline V gives CDR1 MGHRA, CDR2 YSYEKL. The CDR3 is 19 amino acids. The V and J ends lost 4 bases and 5 bases, in that order; junction bases with no gene match: 14. The CDR3 reads CASSRPGTSGTIANNEQFF. The DNA for the CDR3 is TGCGCCAGCAGCCGACCCGGGACTAGCGGGACTATTGCAAACAATGAGCAGTTCTTC.

The CDR3 DNA is TGCGCCAGCAGCCAAAATCGGGACAGGGACGAGCAGTACTTC. This translates into CASSQNRDRDEQYF. This rearrangement joins TRBV4-1 to TRBJ2-7, with 9 bases aligning to TRBD1. V dropped 2 bases and J dropped 5; count of bases not matched to a gene: 4. Germline loops: CDR1 MGHRA, CDR2 YSYEKL. This CDR3 region has 14 residues.

This clone was recorded a few times. The V and J genes are TRBV4-1 and TRBJ2-7; 7 positions match TRBD2. Germline CDR1 is MGHRA and CDR2 is YSYEKL. V shed 3 bases, J shed 3 bases, and the junction held 2 bases outside the gene matches. The CDR3 has 13 amino acids. The CDR3 sequence is CASSQRTSYEQYF. The CDR3 nucleotides read TGCGCCAGCAGCCAGCGGACTAGCTACGAGCAGTACTTC.

The sample holds a few counts of this clone. The CDR3 DNA follows: TGTGCCAGCAGTGACCTAGAGGGACTAGCGGGGAGCACAGATACGCAGTATTTT. Amino acid sequence: CASSDLEGLAGSTDTQYF. V is TRBV25-1 and J is TRBJ2-3; 13 bases line up with TRBD2. Germline values: CDR1 MGHDK, CDR2 SYGVNS. The CDR3 consists of 18 residues. Losses at the gene ends were 3 bases for V and 0 bases for J; bases not matched to a gene: 6. The complete variable domain, with remaining parts taken from reference TRBV25-1 and TRBJ2-3, reads EADIYQTPRYLVIGTGKKITLECSQTMGHDKMYWYQQDPGMELHLIHYSYGVNSTEKGDLSSESTVSRIRTEHFPLTLESARPSHTSQYLCASSDLEGLAGSTDTQYFGPGTRLTVL.

This clone was counted a few times. This chain uses TRBV19 with TRBJ2-5; 7 nucleotides agree with TRBD1. The ends lost 3 bases at V and 4 bases at J; junction bases unmatched: 5. This CDR3 has 14 residues. From germline, CDR1 is LNHDA and CDR2 SQIVND (reference sequence). The CDR3 DNA is TGTGCCAGTAGTATTACAGGGGACATAGAGACCCAGTACTTC. Its translation is CASSITGDIETQYF.

The J gene is TRBJ1-1, the V gene TRBV2, with a tentative D call TRBD1 (5 bases). The length of the CDR3 is 13 residues. Trimming removed 6 bases from V and 3 bases from J, with 11 bases in between. Germline V gene sequence: CDR1 SNHLY, CDR2 FYNNEI. CDR3 residues: CASRRQQYTEAFF. As DNA, the CDR3 is TGTGCCAGCAGAAGACAGCAGTACACTGAAGCTTTCTTT.

J is TRBJ2-1 and V is TRBV5-6; possibly TRBD1 for D (5 bases). This CDR3 is built from 14 residues. Germline CDR1 SGHDT, CDR2 YYEEEE. V was cut by 0 bases and J by 9 bases, with 13 bases left in between. As DNA, the CDR3 is TGTGCCAGCAGCTTGGAGGGGTTGGGGCCTGAGCAGTTCTTC. The encoded protein is CASSLEGLGPEQFF.

CDR3: CASSLGQAEQQYF. The CDR3 bases are TGCGCCAGCAGCTTGGGACAGGCAGAACAACAGTACTTC. The chain employs TRBV5-1 and TRBJ2-7, with D perhaps TRBD1 (6 bases). Germline CDR1 SGHRS, CDR2 YFSETQ. The length of the CDR3 is 13 residues. V shed 0 bases and J shed 10 bases, with 14 bases lying between them.

This chain uses TRBV20-1 with TRBJ2-3; D not certain. Germline-derived CDR1 and CDR2 are DFQATT and SNEGSKA (reference sequence). The CDR3 contains 11 residues. Trimming pared 5 bases from V and 3 bases from J, leaving 6 bases between. The CDR3 DNA follows: TGCAGTGCTGTAGAAACAGATACGCAGTATTTT. It specifies CSAVETDTQYF.

The CDR3 DNA sequence: TGTGCCAGCAGCGTAGAAGCCGGGACTAGAAGTTCTGGGGCCAACGTCCTGACTTTC. Amino acids: CASSVEAGTRSSGANVLTF. The chain combines TRBV9 with TRBJ2-6, with 8 nucleotides matching TRBD2. Germline V CDR1 and CDR2: SGDLS, YYNGEE. This CDR3 contains 19 residues. The junction had 9 bases not matched to a gene; V was cut back by 0 bases and J by 1 base.

This clone turned up a few times. The chain combines TRBV9 with TRBJ2-1; the match to TRBD2 covers 11 bases. CDR3 length: 15 residues. Germline trimming cut 3 bases from V and 4 bases from J; bases unmatched to any gene: 3. Germline V gene sequence: CDR1 SGDLS, CDR2 YYNGEE. DNA of the CDR3: TGTGCCAGCAGCGCCGGGACTAGCGGATACAATGAGCAGTTCTTC. This translates into CASSAGTSGYNEQFF.

This chain joins TRBV12-5 and TRBJ2-1; 7 bases align to TRBD1. The CDR3 runs 13 residues. The V segment lost 4 bases and the J segment 7 bases; nucleotides outside the gene matches: 4. Germline CDR1 and CDR2: LGHNT and FRNRAP. CDR3 in amino acids: CASGSGQTNEQFF. DNA of the CDR3: TGTGCTAGTGGTTCGGGACAGACGAATGAGCAGTTCTTC.

This clone has only a few counts. The chain recombines TRBV5-1 with TRBJ2-7; 10 bases match TRBD2. Germline values: CDR1 SGHRS, CDR2 YFSETQ. CDR3 length equals 15 residues. V was clipped by 4 bases and J by 6 bases; unmatched bases: 10. DNA of the CDR3: TGCGCCAGCAGCGACCGAGAAGCGGGAGGGTCCGAGCAGTACTTC. Translated, it gives CASSDREAGGSEQYF. The full variable domain, in which reference TRBV5-1 and TRBJ2-7 provide the parts outside the CDR3, is KAGVTQTPRYLIKTRGQQVTLSCSPISGHRSVSWYQQTPGQGLQFLFEYFSETQRNKGNFPGRFSGRQFSNSRSEMNVSTLELGDSALYLCASSDREAGGSEQYFGPGTRLTVT.

This clone was recorded a few times. The chain is built from TRBV5-1 and TRBJ2-7, with TRBD1 identical over 9 bases. The CDR3 is 14 residues long. Trimming took 0 bases from V and 5 from J; bases not matched to a gene: 3. From germline, CDR1 is SGHRS and CDR2 YFSETQ. The CDR3 spells CASSLGTGVHEQYF. Written as DNA, the CDR3 is TGCGCCAGCAGCTTGGGGACAGGGGTCCACGAGCAGTACTTC.

The chain employs TRBV29-1 and TRBJ2-5, with 7 bases that match TRBD1. CDR1 is SQVTM, CDR2 ANQGSEA, per germline. The CDR3 spans 12 residues. The J segment lost 1 base and the V segment lost 7 bases, leaving 3 bases of the junction unmatched. This chain's CDR3 is CSARTGQETQYF. The CDR3 bases are TGCAGCGCCAGGACAGGCCAAGAGACCCAGTACTTC.

This clone showed up just a few times. The chain uses TRBV30 and TRBJ1-4; D is possibly TRBD1 (5 bases). The CDR3 sequence is 12 residues long. The germline gives CDR1 GTSNPN, CDR2 SVGIG (reference sequence). Trimming pared 8 bases from V and 4 bases from J, leaving 11 bases between. CDR3 sequence (DNA): TGTGCCCAACAGACAGATAATGAAAAACTGTTTTTT. It specifies CAQQTDNEKLFF.

The table lists this clone with a few counts. The V gene is TRBV28, the J gene TRBJ2-5; 7 bases are a match to TRBD2. Germline V gene lookup returns CDR1 MDHEN and CDR2 SYDVKM. CDR3 length: 15 amino acids. J gave up 4 bases and V 2 bases, and 7 bases lay outside the gene matches. DNA of the CDR3: TGTGCCAGCAGTTTAGGTACCTCGGGAGGAGAGACCCAGTACTTC. This gives the protein CASSLGTSGGETQYF.

The chain carries TRBV7-9 and TRBJ1-1, with a possible D match to TRBD1 (5 bases). CDR3 length: 13 residues. CDR1 and CDR2 (germline): SEHNR, FQNEAQ (reference sequence). Trimming pared 5 bases from V and 5 bases from J, leaving 12 bases between. CDR3 bases: TGTGCCAGCAGCGCCCAACCAGGGACTGAAGCTTTCTTT. Translation gives CASSAQPGTEAFF.